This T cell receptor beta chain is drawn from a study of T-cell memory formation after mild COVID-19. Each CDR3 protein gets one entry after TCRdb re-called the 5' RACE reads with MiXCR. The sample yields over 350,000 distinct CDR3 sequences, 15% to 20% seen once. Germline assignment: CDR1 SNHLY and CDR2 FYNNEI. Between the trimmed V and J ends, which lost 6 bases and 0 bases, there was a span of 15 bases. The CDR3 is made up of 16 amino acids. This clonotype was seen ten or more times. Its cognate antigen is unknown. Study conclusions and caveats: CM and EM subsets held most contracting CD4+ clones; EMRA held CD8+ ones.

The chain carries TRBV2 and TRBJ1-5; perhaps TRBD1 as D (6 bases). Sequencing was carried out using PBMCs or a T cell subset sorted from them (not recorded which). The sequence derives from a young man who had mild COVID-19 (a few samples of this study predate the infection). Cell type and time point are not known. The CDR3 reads CASRRGRGLSNQPQHF. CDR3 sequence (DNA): TGTGCCAGCAGGAGGGGCAGGGGCCTTAGCAATCAGCCCCAGCATTTT.